The next 18 T cell receptor beta chains were all read from a single sample in a study of cytomegalovirus exposure and HLA in healthy donors. The PCR was carried out with 60 Vbeta primers and 13 Jbeta primers. Assay used: immunoSEQ multiplex PCR; TCRdb lists only in-frame clones, some missing. This table has about 140,000 clones, around 78% appearing once. Specimen: PBMCs. These receptors all stem from a woman aged 18-29 years in good health and CMV-seropositive.

This chain uses TRBV4-3 with TRBJ1-2; D ambiguous. CDR1 is LGHNA, CDR2 YSLEER, per germline. The V end was cut by 0 bases, the J end by 8 bases, with 16 bases between. CDR3 length: 15 amino acids. Here the CDR3 DNA reads TGCGCCAGCAGCCAAGATCTCCCAGGCTTTAGGGGCTACACCTTC. Amino acids: CASSQDLPGFRGYTF.

This rearrangement joins TRBV18 to TRBJ1-2, with TRBD1 matching over 7 bases. The CDR3 totals 13 residues. CDR1 is KGHSH and CDR2 is LQKENI in the germline V gene. Germline trimming cut 5 bases from V and 8 bases from J; bases unmatched to any gene: 8. Here the CDR3 DNA reads TGTGCCAGCTCAGTCGACAGGGTGGAAGGCTACACCTTC. Its protein is CASSVDRVEGYTF.

This chain connects TRBV9 to TRBJ2-1; TRBD2 matches 9 bases. The germline V gene encodes CDR1 SGDLS and CDR2 YYNGEE. The junction had 15 bases not matched to a gene; V was cut back by 4 bases and J by 7 bases. This CDR3 comprises 17 residues. For the CDR3, the DNA is TGTGCCAGCAGCTCGGAGGAGGCGGGGGGGCTGGGGAATGAGCAGTTCTTC. Its translation: CASSSEEAGGLGNEQFF.

This chain joins TRBV6-6 and TRBJ2-7; 8 bases align to TRBD2. The CDR3 covers 16 residues. The germline CDR1 and CDR2 sequences are MNHNY and SVGAGI (reference sequence). J gave up 3 bases and V 0 bases, and 7 bases lay outside the gene matches. CDR3 protein: CASSYSNPGLDYEQYF. For the CDR3, the DNA is TGTGCCAGCAGTTACTCTAATCCGGGACTAGACTACGAGCAGTACTTC.

Concerning this clone itself: Other DNA sequences in the sample encode the same CDR3. This rearrangement joins TRBV18 to TRBJ1-1; D perhaps matches TRBD1 (5 bases). The germline V and J ends were trimmed by 1 base and 5 bases, with 5 bases remaining between them. There are 12 residues in the CDR3. The germline gives CDR1 KGHSH, CDR2 LQKENI. CDR3 sequence: CASSPQGTEAFF. The CDR3 nucleotides read TGTGCCAGCTCACCACAGGGGACTGAAGCTTTCTTT.

The rearrangement uses TRBV7-9 and TRBJ2-7; the D is unclear. Germline V CDR1 and CDR2: SEHNR, FQNEAQ (reference sequence). The CDR3 consists of 12 residues. Trimming cost V 2 bases and J 5 bases, with 7 bases left between them. As DNA, the CDR3 is TGTGCCAGCAGCTTAAATGGCCACGAGCAGTACTTC. Protein sequence: CASSLNGHEQYF. The whole variable domain, remainder taken from reference TRBV7-9 and TRBJ2-7, is DTGVSQNPRHKITKRGQNVTFRCDPISEHNRLYWYRQTLGQGPEFLTYFQNEAQLEKSRLLSDRFSAERPKGSFSTLEIQRTEQGDSAMYLCASSLNGHEQYFGPGTRLTVT.

The chain combines TRBV2 with TRBJ1-2; D may be TRBD1 (5 bases). The germline gives CDR1 SNHLY, CDR2 FYNNEI. The CDR3 covers 13 residues. Deletions cut 4 bases from V and 4 bases from J, with 10 bases between. The CDR3 sequence: CASSVRVSYGYTF. The CDR3, as DNA: TGTGCCAGCAGTGTCAGGGTGAGCTATGGCTACACCTTC.

This sequence joins TRBV5-4 and TRBJ1-3; 8 bases match TRBD1. CDR3 length: 18 residues. Germline CDR1 is SGHNT and CDR2 is YYREEE (reference sequence). Trimming took 0 bases from V and 0 from J; bases not matched to a gene: 8. In nucleotides, the CDR3 is TGTGCCAGCAGCTTGGGAGGGACAGGCCAACTCTCTGGAAACACCATATATTTT. This sequence encodes CASSLGGTGQLSGNTIYF. Together with reference TRBV5-4 and TRBJ1-3, the CDR3 gives the full variable domain: ETGVTQSPTHLIKTRGQQVTLRCSSQSGHNTVSWYQQALGQGPQFIFQYYREEENGRGNFPPRFSGLQFPNYSSELNVNALELDDSALYLCASSLGGTGQLSGNTIYFGEGSWLTVV.

V usage is TRBV6-5 and J usage is TRBJ2-7; 8 nucleotides agree with TRBD1. This CDR3 has 15 amino acids. V shed 6 bases and J 3 bases; nucleotides not matched to a gene: 10. Germline loops: CDR1 MNHEY, CDR2 SVGAGI. CDR3 region: CASRLQGANLYEQYF. CDR3 nucleotide sequence: TGTGCCAGCAGACTCCAGGGGGCAAACCTCTACGAGCAGTACTTC.

The chain links TRBV5-6 to TRBJ1-6; possible D gene TRBD1, 5 bases. Trimming cost V 1 base and J 5 bases, with 13 bases left between them. The CDR3 is made up of 16 amino acids. Germline CDR1 and CDR2: SGHDT and YYEEEE. The CDR3: CASSLRSGTNNSPLHF. The DNA for the CDR3 is TGTGCCAGCAGCTTGCGGTCAGGGACTAATAATTCACCCCTCCACTTT.

The chain has TRBV18 and TRBJ2-7; 9 bases agree with TRBD1. This CDR3 spans 16 amino acids. Per germline, CDR1 KGHSH and CDR2 LQKENI. The V segment lost 3 bases and the J segment 2 bases; nucleotides outside the gene matches: 8. The chain's CDR3 is CASSPWSGQGTYEQYF. In nucleotides, the CDR3 is TGTGCCAGCTCACCGTGGTCTGGACAGGGGACCTACGAGCAGTACTTC. Full variable domain (outside the CDR3, taken from reference TRBV18 and TRBJ2-7): NAGVMQNPRHLVRRRGQEARLRCSPMKGHSHVYWYRQLPEEGLKFMVYLQKENIIDESGMPKERFSAEFPKEGPSILRIQQVVRGDSAAYFCASSPWSGQGTYEQYFGPGTRLTVT.

The rearrangement links TRBV2 to TRBJ1-6; 7 nucleotides match TRBD1. With V trimmed by 10 bases and J by 0 bases, 12 bases remained unmatched. The CDR3 length is 17 residues. Looked up from germline, CDR1 is SNHLY and CDR2 is FYNNEI. The CDR3 is CAILLGTVSSYNSPLHF. DNA for the CDR3: TGTGCCATCCTTCTGGGGACAGTGAGCTCCTATAATTCACCCCTCCACTTT.

This sequence joins TRBV19 and TRBJ1-1; 8 bases are a match to TRBD1. Germline-derived CDR1 and CDR2 are LNHDA and SQIVND (reference sequence). CDR3 size: 16 residues. V lost 7 bases and J lost 0; bases outside the gene matches: 10. In nucleotides, the CDR3 is TGTGCCAGTACCACCTGGACAGGGCCAGTGAACACTGAAGCTTTCTTT. Its protein is CASTTWTGPVNTEAFF. The full variable domain, its missing parts supplied by reference TRBV19 and TRBJ1-1, is DGGITQSPKYLFRKEGQNVTLSCEQNLNHDAMYWYRQDPGQGLRLIYYSQIVNDFQKGDIAEGYSVSREKKESFPLTVTSAQKNPTAFYLCASTTWTGPVNTEAFFGQGTRLTVV.

The CDR3 DNA follows: TGTGCCAGCAGCTTAGATAAGGGGGGGTCTGGAAACACCATATATTTT. Translation gives CASSLDKGGSGNTIYF. The V call is TRBV7-2, the J call TRBJ1-3; D is perhaps TRBD1 (6 bases). V lost 1 base, J lost 1 base, and 11 bases lay in between. The CDR3 has 16 residues. Per the germline V gene, CDR1 is SGHTA and CDR2 is FQGNSA. The entire variable domain, with the rest obtained from reference TRBV7-2 and TRBJ1-3, is as follows: GAGVSQSPSNKVTEKGKDVELRCDPISGHTALYWYRQSLGQGLEFLIYFQGNSAPDKSGLPSDRFSAERTGGSVSTLTIQRTQQEDSAVYLCASSLDKGGSGNTIYFGEGSWLTVV.

The chain has TRBV27 and TRBJ1-3; D may be TRBD1 (6 bases). The germline V gene encodes CDR1 MNHEY and CDR2 SMNVEV (reference sequence). CDR3 length: 15 amino acids. Trimming took 5 bases from V and 0 from J, leaving 11 bases between them. This CDR3 reads CASSRQVFSGNTIYF. CDR3 DNA: TGTGCCAGCAGTCGACAGGTATTCTCTGGAAACACCATATATTTT.

The chain recombines TRBV7-9 with TRBJ2-7; the D gene is possibly TRBD2 (5 bases). The CDR3 has 13 residues. V lost 0 bases and J lost 5, with 8 bases in between. Germline V gene lookup returns CDR1 SEHNR and CDR2 FQNEAQ (reference sequence). As DNA, the CDR3 is TGTGCCAGCAGCTTAGCACCCGGGAACGAGCAGTACTTC. It yields the protein CASSLAPGNEQYF.

The chain recombines TRBV7-7 with TRBJ2-2, with TRBD2 matching 7 bases. The CDR3 length is 16 residues. The V and J ends lost 5 bases and 3 bases, in that order; junction bases with no gene match: 9. Looked up from germline, CDR1 is SSHAT and CDR2 is FNYEAQ (reference sequence). Here the CDR3 reads CASSPSGAEYTGELFF. The CDR3 nucleotides read TGTGCCAGCAGCCCCAGCGGGGCAGAATACACCGGGGAGCTGTTTTTT.

This clone was picked up one time. This chain connects TRBV30 to TRBJ1-2, with a tentative D call TRBD1 (5 bases). The germline V gene encodes CDR1 GTSNPN and CDR2 SVGIG (reference sequence). With 0 bases removed from V and 5 bases from J, the gap between germline ends came to 7 bases. The CDR3 runs 12 residues. CDR3 protein: CAWSVRQYGYTF. As DNA, the CDR3 is TGTGCCTGGAGTGTCCGACAGTATGGCTACACCTTC.